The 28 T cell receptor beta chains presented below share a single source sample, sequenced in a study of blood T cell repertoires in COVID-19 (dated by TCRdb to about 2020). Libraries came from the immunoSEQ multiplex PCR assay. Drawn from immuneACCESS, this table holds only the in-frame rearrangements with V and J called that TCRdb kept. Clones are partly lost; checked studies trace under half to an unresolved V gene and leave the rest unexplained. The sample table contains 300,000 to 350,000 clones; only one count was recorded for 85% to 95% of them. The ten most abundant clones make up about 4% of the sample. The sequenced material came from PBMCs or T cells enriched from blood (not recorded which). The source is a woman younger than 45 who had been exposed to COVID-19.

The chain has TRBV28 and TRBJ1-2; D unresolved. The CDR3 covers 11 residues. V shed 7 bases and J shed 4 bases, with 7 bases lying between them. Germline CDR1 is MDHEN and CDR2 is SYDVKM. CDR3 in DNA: TGTGCCAGCACTCGGGGCTATGGCTACACCTTC. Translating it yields CASTRGYGYTF.

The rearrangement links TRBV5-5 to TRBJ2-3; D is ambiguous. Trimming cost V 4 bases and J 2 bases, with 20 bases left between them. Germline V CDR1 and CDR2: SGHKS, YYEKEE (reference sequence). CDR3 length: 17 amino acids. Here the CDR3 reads CASSDPIQASHTDTQYF. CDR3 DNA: TGTGCCAGCAGCGACCCAATTCAGGCCAGCCACACAGATACGCAGTATTTT.

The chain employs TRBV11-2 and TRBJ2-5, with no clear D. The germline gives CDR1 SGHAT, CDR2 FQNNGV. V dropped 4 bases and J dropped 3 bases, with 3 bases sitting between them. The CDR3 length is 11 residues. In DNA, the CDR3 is TGTGCCAGCAGCTCAGAAGAGACCCAGTACTTC. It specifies CASSSEETQYF. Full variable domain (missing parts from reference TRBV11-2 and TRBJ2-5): EAGVAQSPRYKIIEKRQSVAFWCNPISGHATLYWYQQILGQGPKLLIQFQNNGVVDDSQLPKDRFSAERLKGVDSTLKIQPAKLEDSAVYLCASSSEETQYFGPGTRLLVL.

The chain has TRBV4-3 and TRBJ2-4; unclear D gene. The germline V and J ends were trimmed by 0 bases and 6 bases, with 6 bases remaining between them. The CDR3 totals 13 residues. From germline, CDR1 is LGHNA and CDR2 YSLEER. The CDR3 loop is CASSQDIPNIQYF. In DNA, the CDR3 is TGCGCCAGCAGCCAAGATATCCCAAACATTCAGTACTTC.

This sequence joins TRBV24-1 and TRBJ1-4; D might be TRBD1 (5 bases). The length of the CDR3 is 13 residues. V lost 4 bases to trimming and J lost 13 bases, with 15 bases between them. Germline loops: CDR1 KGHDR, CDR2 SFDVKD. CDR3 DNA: TGTGCCACCAGTGACCAGGGCGGGGGAGGACTGTTTTTT. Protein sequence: CATSDQGGGGLFF.

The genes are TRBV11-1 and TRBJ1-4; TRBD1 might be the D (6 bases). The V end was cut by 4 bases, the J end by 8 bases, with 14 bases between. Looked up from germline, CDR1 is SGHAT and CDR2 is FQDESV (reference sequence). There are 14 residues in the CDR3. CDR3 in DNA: TGTGCCAGCAGCTCAACAGGGTTTGACGAAAAACTGTTTTTT. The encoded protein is CASSSTGFDEKLFF.

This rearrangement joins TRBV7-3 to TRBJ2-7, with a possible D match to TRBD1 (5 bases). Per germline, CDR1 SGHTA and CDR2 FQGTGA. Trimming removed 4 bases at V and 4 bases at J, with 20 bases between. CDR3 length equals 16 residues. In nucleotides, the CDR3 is TGTGCCAGCAGCTCCGTGGACACCTTGGGCCTATACGAGCAGTACTTC. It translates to CASSSVDTLGLYEQYF.

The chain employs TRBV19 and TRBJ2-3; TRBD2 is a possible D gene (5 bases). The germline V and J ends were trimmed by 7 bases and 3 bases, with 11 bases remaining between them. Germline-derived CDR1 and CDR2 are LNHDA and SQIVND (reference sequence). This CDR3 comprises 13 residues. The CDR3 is CASKSRGTDTQYF. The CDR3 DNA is TGTGCCAGTAAGTCCCGGGGTACAGATACGCAGTATTTT.

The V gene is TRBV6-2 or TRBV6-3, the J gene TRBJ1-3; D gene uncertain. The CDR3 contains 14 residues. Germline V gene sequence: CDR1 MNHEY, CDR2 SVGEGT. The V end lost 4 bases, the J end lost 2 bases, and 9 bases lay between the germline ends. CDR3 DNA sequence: TGTGCCAGCAGTTCCCCCCTTGCTGGAAACACCATATATTTT. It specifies CASSSPLAGNTIYF.

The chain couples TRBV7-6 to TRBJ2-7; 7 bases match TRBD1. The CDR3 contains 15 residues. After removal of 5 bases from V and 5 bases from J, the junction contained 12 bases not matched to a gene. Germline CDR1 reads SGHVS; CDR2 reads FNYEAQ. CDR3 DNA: TGTGCCAGCAGCCCTAGGGGGCGTGATCAGGACGAGCAGTACTTC. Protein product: CASSPRGRDQDEQYF.

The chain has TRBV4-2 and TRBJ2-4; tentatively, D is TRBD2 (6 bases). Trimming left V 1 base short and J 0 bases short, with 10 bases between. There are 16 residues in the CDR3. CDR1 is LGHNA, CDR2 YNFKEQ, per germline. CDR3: CASSQVAGLAKNIQYF. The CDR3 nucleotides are TGTGCCAGCAGCCAAGTGGCGGGGTTAGCCAAAAACATTCAGTACTTC.

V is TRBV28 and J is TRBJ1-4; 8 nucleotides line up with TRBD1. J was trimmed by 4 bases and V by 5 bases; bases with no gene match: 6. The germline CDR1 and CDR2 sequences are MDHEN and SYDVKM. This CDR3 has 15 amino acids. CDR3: CASSTGGQDNEKLFF. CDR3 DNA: TGTGCCAGCAGTACCGGGGGACAGGATAATGAAAAACTGTTTTTT.

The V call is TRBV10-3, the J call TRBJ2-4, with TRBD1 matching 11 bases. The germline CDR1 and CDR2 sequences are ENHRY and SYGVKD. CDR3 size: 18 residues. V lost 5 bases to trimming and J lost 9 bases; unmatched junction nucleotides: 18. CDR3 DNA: TGTGCCATCAGTCCCTGGACAGGGGGCGCGAGGATCGTTAGCATTCAGTACTTC. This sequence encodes CAISPWTGGARIVSIQYF.

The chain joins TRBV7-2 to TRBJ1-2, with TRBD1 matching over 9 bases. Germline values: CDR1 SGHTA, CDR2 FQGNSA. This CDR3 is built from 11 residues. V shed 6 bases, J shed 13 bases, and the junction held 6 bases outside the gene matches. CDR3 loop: CASRIQGACTF. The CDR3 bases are TGTGCCAGCAGAATACAGGGGGCATGCACCTTC.

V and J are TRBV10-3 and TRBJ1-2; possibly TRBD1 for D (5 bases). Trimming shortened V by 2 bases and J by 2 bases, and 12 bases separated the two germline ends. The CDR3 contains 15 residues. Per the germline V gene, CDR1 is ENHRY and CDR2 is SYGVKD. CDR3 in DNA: TGTGCCATCAGTGAGAGGGAGGGACGGAACTATGGCTACACCTTC. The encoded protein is CAISEREGRNYGYTF.

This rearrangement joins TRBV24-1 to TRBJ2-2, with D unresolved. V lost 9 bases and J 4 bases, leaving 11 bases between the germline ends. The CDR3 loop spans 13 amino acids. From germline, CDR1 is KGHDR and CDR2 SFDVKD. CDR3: CATSFLPTGELFF. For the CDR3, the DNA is TGTGCCACCTCTTTTCTCCCCACCGGGGAGCTGTTTTTT.

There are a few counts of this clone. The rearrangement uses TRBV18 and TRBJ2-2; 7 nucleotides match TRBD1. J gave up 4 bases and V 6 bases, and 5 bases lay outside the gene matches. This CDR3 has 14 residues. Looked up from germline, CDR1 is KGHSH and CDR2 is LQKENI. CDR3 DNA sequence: TGTGCCAGCTCCGACAGGGCGCGCACCGGGGAGCTGTTTTTT. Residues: CASSDRARTGELFF.

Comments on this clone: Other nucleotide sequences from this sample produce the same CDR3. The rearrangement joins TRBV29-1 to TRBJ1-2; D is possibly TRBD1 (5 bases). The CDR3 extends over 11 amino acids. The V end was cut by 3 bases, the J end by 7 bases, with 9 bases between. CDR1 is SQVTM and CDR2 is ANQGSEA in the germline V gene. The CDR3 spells CSVDGRGGYTF. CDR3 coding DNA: TGCAGCGTTGACGGAAGGGGTGGCTACACCTTC.

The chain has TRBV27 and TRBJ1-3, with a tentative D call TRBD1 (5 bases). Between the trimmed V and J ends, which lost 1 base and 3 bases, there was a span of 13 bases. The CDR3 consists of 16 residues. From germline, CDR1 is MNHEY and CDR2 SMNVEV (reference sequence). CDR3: CASSLYGGGRGNTIYF. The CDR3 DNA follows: TGTGCCAGCAGTTTATACGGGGGGGGACGTGGAAACACCATATATTTT.

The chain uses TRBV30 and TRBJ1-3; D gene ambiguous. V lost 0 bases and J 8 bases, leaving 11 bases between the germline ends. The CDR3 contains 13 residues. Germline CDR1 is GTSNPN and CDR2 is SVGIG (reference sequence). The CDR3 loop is CAWSVLAEDTIYF. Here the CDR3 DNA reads TGTGCCTGGAGTGTACTCGCCGAAGACACCATATATTTT.

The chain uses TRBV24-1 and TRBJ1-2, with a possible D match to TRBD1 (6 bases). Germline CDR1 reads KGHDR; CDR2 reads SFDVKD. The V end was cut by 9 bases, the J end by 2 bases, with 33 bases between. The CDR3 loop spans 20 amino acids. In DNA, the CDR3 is TGTGCCACCGATTTAGGGCGTATGAAGGGGGGGGCGTATCGAAACTATGGCTACACCTTC. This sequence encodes CATDLGRMKGGAYRNYGYTF.

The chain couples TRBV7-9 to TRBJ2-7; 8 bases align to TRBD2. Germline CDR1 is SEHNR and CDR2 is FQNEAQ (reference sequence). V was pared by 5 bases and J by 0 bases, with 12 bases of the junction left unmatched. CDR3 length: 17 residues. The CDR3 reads CASSRMHVSGGSYEQYF. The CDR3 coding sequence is TGTGCCAGCAGCAGAATGCACGTGAGCGGGGGCTCCTACGAGCAGTACTTC.

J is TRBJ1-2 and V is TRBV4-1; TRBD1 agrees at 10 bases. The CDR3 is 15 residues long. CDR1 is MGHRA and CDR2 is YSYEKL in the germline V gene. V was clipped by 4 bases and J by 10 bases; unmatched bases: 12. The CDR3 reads CASSLRQGAFFDYTF. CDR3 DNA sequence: TGCGCCAGCAGCCTCAGACAGGGGGCGTTTTTCGACTACACCTTC.

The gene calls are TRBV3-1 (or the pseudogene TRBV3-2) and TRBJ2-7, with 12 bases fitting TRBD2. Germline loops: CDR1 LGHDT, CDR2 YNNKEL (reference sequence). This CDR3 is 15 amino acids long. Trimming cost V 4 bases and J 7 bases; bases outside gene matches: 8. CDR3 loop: CASSPTSGGSREQYF. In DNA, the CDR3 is TGTGCCAGCAGCCCGACTAGCGGGGGTTCCAGAGAGCAGTACTTC.

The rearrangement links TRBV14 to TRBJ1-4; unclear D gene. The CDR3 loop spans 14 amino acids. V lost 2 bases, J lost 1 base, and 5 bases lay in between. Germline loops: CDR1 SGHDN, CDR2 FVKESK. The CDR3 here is CASSQRVTNEKLFF. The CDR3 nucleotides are TGTGCCAGCAGCCAACGAGTAACTAATGAAAAACTGTTTTTT.

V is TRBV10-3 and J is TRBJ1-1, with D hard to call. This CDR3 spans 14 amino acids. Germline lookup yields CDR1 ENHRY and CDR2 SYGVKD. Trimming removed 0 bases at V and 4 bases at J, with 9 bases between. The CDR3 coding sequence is TGTGCCATCAGTGAGTCGAGGGAAAGCACTGAAGCTTTCTTT. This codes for CAISESRESTEAFF.

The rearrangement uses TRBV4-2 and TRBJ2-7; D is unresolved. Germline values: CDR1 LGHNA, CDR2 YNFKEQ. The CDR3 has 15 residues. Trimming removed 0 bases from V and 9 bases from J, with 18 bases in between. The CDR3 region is CASSQDLATTTRQYF. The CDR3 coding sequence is TGTGCCAGCAGCCAAGATCTCGCGACCACTACGAGGCAGTACTTC.

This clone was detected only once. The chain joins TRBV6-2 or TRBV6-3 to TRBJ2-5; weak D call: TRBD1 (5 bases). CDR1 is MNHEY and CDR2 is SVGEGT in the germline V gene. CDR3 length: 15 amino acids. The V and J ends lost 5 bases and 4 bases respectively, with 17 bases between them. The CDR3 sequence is CASSPTHQGRETQYF. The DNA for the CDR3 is TGTGCCAGCAGTCCCACCCACCAGGGTAGAGAGACCCAGTACTTC.